This T cell receptor (beta chain) appears in the sequencing data of a study of T cell responses to AZD1222 COVID-19 vaccine. Notes on the study in general: Rises in breadth and depth of Spike-specific TCRs came after two AZD1222 doses.

About this clone itself: Its specificity is unknown.

Method: immunoSEQ multiplex PCR; TCRdb's copy keeps in-frame clones and lacks some. The sample lists 130,000 to 150,000 clones, around 91% occurring once. The CDR3 contains 15 residues. Germline V CDR1 and CDR2: MNHEY, SVGAGI. Trimming removed 6 bases from V and 9 bases from J; junction bases left unmatched: 9. The chain couples TRBV6-5 to TRBJ1-4, with 11 bases lining up with TRBD1. The starting material was peripheral blood, obtained on day 0 of AZD1222 vaccination. This receptor was identified in an adult in good health. CDR3 nucleotide sequence: TGTGCCAGCAGGACCGGGGGGGACAGGGGGAAAAAACTGTTTTTT. This gives the protein CASRTGGDRGKKLFF.